This TCR beta chain was obtained from a study of T cell responses to AZD1222 COVID-19 vaccine. The J segment lost 2 bases and the V segment lost 5 bases, leaving 9 bases of the junction unmatched. CDR3 length: 15 amino acids. From germline, CDR1 is SGHRS and CDR2 YFSETQ. Profiling relied on immunoSEQ multiplex PCR, and the TCRdb table lists in-frame clones only, not all of them. The sample includes more than 85,000 clones, about 88% of them seen just once. A note on this clone: Its target is not known.

General study points: Clonal diversity may have been underestimated in mostly white British donors. Researchers report vaccine-associated CD4 TCRs spanning spike, with dominance at 160-218 and 743-854. Nearly half of spike-specific TCRs reportedly target variant regions that are unmutated in the B.1.351 and B.1.1.7 variants. In all cases, repertoires were sampled only after the peak T cell response.

The material sequenced was peripheral blood, taken on day 0 of AZD1222 vaccination. This receptor was identified in an adult in good health. The chain links TRBV5-1 to TRBJ1-2; TRBD1 matches at 7 bases. The CDR3 coding sequence is TGCGCCAGCAGTCACCCGGGACAGAAAAACTATGGCTACACCTTC. It yields the protein CASSHPGQKNYGYTF.